A selection of T cell receptor beta chains follows, all from one sample in a study of cytomegalovirus exposure and HLA in healthy donors. TCRdb's copy holds only in-frame clones and misses some; the assay was immunoSEQ multiplex PCR. The sample holds around 62,000 clones, about three quarters seen once. The sequenced material came from PBMCs. These receptors all come from a man aged 40-55 years in good health and CMV-seronegative. Each CDR3 is given with its conserved first and last residue. Each record gives: V gene, J gene, D gene, CDR3 length, clone size, CDR3 protein, CDR3 DNA. A D gene is named only where the DNA matches it firmly. Size tells how often a clone was seen (once, few, many) or the class of an expanded clone, and some rows leave it out.

TRBV5-1	TRBJ2-2	NA	15	NA	CASSLGTPNTGELFF	TGCGCCAGCAGCTTAGGGACACCGAACACCGGGGAGCTGTTTTTT
TRBV5-6	TRBJ2-7	TRBD1	13	NA	CASRLTGAYEQYF	TGTGCCAGCCGCTTGACAGGGGCCTACGAGCAGTACTTC
TRBV28	TRBJ1-4	NA	15	NA	CASSSPDSEREKLFF	TGTGCCAGCAGTTCCCCCGACTCCGAACGTGAAAAACTGTTTTTT
TRBV7-6	TRBJ1-1	TRBD1	15	many	CASSLGGQGGTEAFF	TGTGCCAGCAGCTTAGGAGGCCAGGGGGGCACTGAAGCTTTCTTT
TRBV15	TRBJ2-1	TRBD1	15	few	CATKAVETGDPEQFF	TGTGCCACCAAGGCAGTCGAGACAGGGGACCCTGAGCAGTTCTTC
TRBV5-4	TRBJ2-3	NA	14	few	CASSLRSGTDTQYF	TGTGCCAGCAGCTTGAGGAGCGGCACAGATACGCAGTATTTT
TRBV10-1	TRBJ2-2	TRBD2	17	NA	CASSGTSGRVYTGELFF	TGCGCCAGCAGTGGGACTAGCGGGAGAGTTTACACCGGGGAGCTGTTTTTT
TRBV7-9	TRBJ2-4	TRBD2	15	NA	CASSTELATKNIQYF	TGTGCCAGCAGCACCGAACTAGCGACCAAAAACATTCAGTACTTC
TRBV5-4	TRBJ2-1	NA	15	NA	CVSSLVSGAYNEQFF	TGTGTCAGCAGCTTGGTTAGCGGAGCATACAATGAGCAGTTCTTC
TRBV6-1	TRBJ2-3	NA	15	NA	CASRTGTRNTDTQYF	TGTGCCAGCAGGACCGGGACAAGAAACACAGATACGCAGTATTTT
TRBV7-9	TRBJ2-7	NA	11	NA	CASSRQYEQYF	TGTGCCAGCAGTCGACAATACGAGCAGTACTTC
TRBV27	TRBJ2-1	NA	14	once	CASGPGTLGNEQFF	TGTGCCAGCGGCCCCGGGACATTAGGCAATGAGCAGTTCTTC
TRBV9	TRBJ2-2	TRBD2	15	NA	CASRGGLAGSGELFF	TGTGCCAGCAGAGGCGGCCTAGCGGGGTCCGGGGAGCTGTTTTTT
TRBV19	TRBJ1-5	TRBD1	16	NA	CASHTKGQGIGQPQHF	TGTGCCAGTCATACGAAGGGACAGGGAATTGGTCAGCCCCAGCATTTT
TRBV6-5	TRBJ1-5	NA	15	NA	CASRESGPANQPQHF	TGTGCCAGCAGGGAGTCAGGGCCGGCCAATCAGCCCCAGCATTTT
TRBV15	TRBJ2-1	TRBD1	16	NA	CATSRGDRVPYNEQFF	TGTGCCACCAGCAGAGGGGACAGGGTTCCCTACAATGAGCAGTTCTTC
TRBV13	TRBJ2-7	TRBD1	14	few	CASSALTGQSEQYF	TGTGCCAGCAGTGCCTTGACAGGGCAGAGCGAGCAGTACTTC
TRBV5-4	TRBJ2-5	NA	14	NA	CASSLGQVQETQYF	TGTGCCAGCAGCTTGGGCCAGGTCCAAGAGACCCAGTACTTC
TRBV5-4	TRBJ2-7	TRBD2	14	NA	CASSTGLAGVEQYF	TGTGCCAGCAGCACGGGACTAGCGGGAGTCGAGCAGTACTTC
TRBV15	TRBJ2-7	TRBD1	14	NA	CATSRPGQGGEQYF	TGTGCCACCAGCAGGCCGGGACAGGGAGGTGAGCAGTACTTC
TRBV2	TRBJ1-2	NA	14	NA	CASRVGGGSYGYTF	TGTGCCAGCAGAGTCGGGGGGGGTTCCTATGGCTACACCTTC
TRBV9	TRBJ2-3	TRBD2	19	NA	CASSQPGTSGPAEADTQYF	TGTGCCAGCAGCCAACCCGGGACTAGCGGGCCCGCCGAGGCAGATACGCAGTATTTT
TRBV28	TRBJ2-7	NA	14	NA	CASSPPGGSYEQYF	TGTGCCAGCAGTCCCCCCGGGGGCTCCTACGAGCAGTACTTC
TRBV2	TRBJ2-3	TRBD2	15	NA	CASSLAGGSTDTQYF	TGTGCCAGCAGCCTAGCGGGGGGGAGCACAGATACGCAGTATTTT
TRBV7-9	TRBJ1-6	NA	14	NA	CASSRTVSNSPLHF	TGTGCCAGCAGCCGGACAGTCTCTAATTCACCCCTCCACTTT
TRBV19	TRBJ2-1	TRBD1	15	NA	CASTQEGGAYNEQFF	TGTGCCAGTACCCAGGAAGGGGGCGCTTACAATGAGCAGTTCTTC
TRBV7-9	TRBJ2-5	TRBD1	14	few	CASSLTGERETQYF	TGTGCCAGCAGCCTGACAGGGGAGAGAGAGACCCAGTACTTC
TRBV6-6	TRBJ2-1	TRBD1	14	NA	CASTGQGKANEQFF	TGTGCCAGCACCGGACAGGGGAAGGCCAATGAGCAGTTCTTC
TRBV19	TRBJ1-4	NA	13	NA	CASMGGVDEKLFF	TGTGCCAGTATGGGGGGAGTTGATGAAAAACTGTTTTTT
TRBV10-1	TRBJ2-1	TRBD1	16	NA	CASSTGGQGAGSEQFF	TGCGCCAGCAGTACGGGGGGACAGGGGGCGGGAAGTGAGCAGTTCTTC
TRBV6-4	TRBJ2-1	TRBD2	16	once	CASSVGTSGHYNEQFF	TGTGCCAGCAGTGTCGGGACTAGCGGTCACTACAATGAGCAGTTCTTC
TRBV5-1	TRBJ1-1	NA	13	few	CASSYGKNTEAFF	TGCGCCAGCAGCTACGGGAAGAACACTGAAGCTTTCTTT
TRBV6-6	TRBJ1-1	NA	14	NA	CASSADGGTPEAFF	TGTGCCAGCAGTGCGGACGGAGGGACCCCTGAAGCTTTCTTT
TRBV5-4	TRBJ2-1	TRBD2	16	NA	CASSAQGAGGPYEQFF	TGTGCCAGCAGCGCGCAGGGAGCGGGAGGGCCCTATGAGCAGTTCTTC
TRBV6-5	TRBJ2-7	TRBD1	16	NA	CASSHSTGGISYEQYF	TGTGCCAGCAGTCACTCTACAGGGGGGATTTCCTACGAGCAGTACTTC
TRBV2	TRBJ2-3	TRBD2	15	few	CASSELAGSTDTQYF	TGTGCCAGCAGTGAACTAGCGGGAAGCACAGATACGCAGTATTTT
TRBV2	TRBJ2-5	TRBD1	14	NA	CASKVNRGGETQYF	TGTGCCAGCAAGGTCAACAGGGGCGGAGAGACCCAGTACTTC
TRBV4-2	TRBJ2-6	NA	17	NA	CASSQEDTRSGANVLTF	TGTGCCAGCAGCCAAGAGGACACCCGCTCTGGGGCCAACGTCCTGACTTTC
TRBV7-2	TRBJ1-3	NA	15	NA	CASSLDSSQGNTIYF	TGTGCCAGCAGCTTAGACTCGTCGCAAGGAAACACCATATATTTT
TRBV2	TRBJ1-2	NA	13	NA	CASSAQGSNGYTF	TGTGCCAGCAGTGCTCAGGGCAGTAATGGCTACACCTTC
TRBV13	TRBJ2-7	NA	17	NA	CASSLKAFGTDLYEQYF	TGTGCCAGCAGCTTGAAAGCTTTTGGTACAGATTTATACGAGCAGTACTTC
TRBV7-9	TRBJ2-5	TRBD2	17	NA	CASSLYSPGLAHRGQYF	TGTGCCAGCAGCTTATATTCCCCGGGACTAGCGCACCGGGGCCAGTACTTC
TRBV28	TRBJ2-4	NA	13	NA	CASSFAAKNIQYF	TGTGCCAGCAGTTTTGCGGCCAAAAACATTCAGTACTTC
TRBV23-1	TRBJ2-7	TRBD1	12	NA	CASSRTGPEQYF	TGCGCCAGCAGTCGGACAGGACCCGAGCAGTACTTC
TRBV6-1	TRBJ2-2	NA	14	NA	CASSEWQGTGELFF	TGTGCCAGCAGTGAGTGGCAGGGAACCGGGGAGCTGTTTTTT
TRBV7-9	TRBJ1-6	NA	14	NA	CSSSIREGSSPLHF	TGTTCCAGCAGCATCAGGGAGGGTAGTTCACCCCTCCACTTT
TRBV28	TRBJ1-1	NA	16	NA	CASSLGGAPRDTEAFF	TGTGCCAGCAGTTTGGGTGGAGCCCCGCGAGACACTGAAGCTTTCTTT
TRBV18	TRBJ2-1	TRBD2	16	NA	CASSTGLAGGPNEQFF	TGTGCCAGCTCAACAGGACTAGCGGGAGGGCCGAATGAGCAGTTCTTC
TRBV6-5	TRBJ1-1	NA	16	NA	CASSYSIRGGITEAFF	TGTGCCAGCAGTTACTCTATTAGGGGGGGCATCACTGAAGCTTTCTTT
TRBV27	TRBJ2-1	NA	15	NA	CASSLSGYTYNEQFF	TGTGCCAGCAGTTTAAGCGGGTACACCTACAATGAGCAGTTCTTC
TRBV5-6	TRBJ2-3	TRBD2	13	NA	CASSLTSGGTQYF	TGTGCCAGCAGCTTGACTAGCGGGGGGACGCAGTATTTT
TRBV5-8	TRBJ2-5	TRBD1	15	few	CASSLGQGVQETQYF	TGTGCCAGCAGCTTAGGACAGGGGGTTCAAGAGACCCAGTACTTC
TRBV7-9	TRBJ2-1	TRBD2	15	NA	CASSPGTSVRGEQFF	TGTGCCAGCAGCCCCGGGACTAGCGTGAGAGGTGAGCAGTTCTTC
TRBV29-1	TRBJ1-2	NA	11	NA	CSVDEGWGYTF	TGCAGCGTTGACGAGGGCTGGGGCTACACCTTC